The clone carrying this T cell receptor (beta chain) was found many times. As yet, its antigen is unknown. All donors came from Russia, were Caucasian and healthy, and spanned ages roughly 6 to 95. The amount of total RNA extracted per sample was at least 5 micrograms. This CDR3 region has 14 residues. Trimming shortened V by 3 bases and J by 9 bases, and 21 bases separated the two germline ends. CDR1 is SQVTM, CDR2 ANQGSEA, per germline. The data were obtained in a study of blood T cells in healthy people across ages. Study-wide results and caveats: As age increased, TCR beta diversity per million T cells fell in a roughly linear fashion.

Alongside a J-beta primer mix, a sample-barcoded 5' primer served in a second PCR lasting 7 to 11 cycles. TCRdb recomputed calls from the 5' RACE reads with MiXCR, one row per CDR3 protein. The data contain 700,000 to 950,000 distinct CDR3 sequences, more than 40% of them singletons. The sample taken for sequencing was blood. J is TRBJ2-7 and V is TRBV29-1; D may be TRBD1 or TRBD2 (6 bases each). The clonotype originates from a woman aged 60-70 years in good health. The CDR3: CSVEGGSLGVGQYF. In DNA, the CDR3 is TGCAGCGTTGAGGGGGGCAGTTTAGGCGTCGGGCAGTACTTC.